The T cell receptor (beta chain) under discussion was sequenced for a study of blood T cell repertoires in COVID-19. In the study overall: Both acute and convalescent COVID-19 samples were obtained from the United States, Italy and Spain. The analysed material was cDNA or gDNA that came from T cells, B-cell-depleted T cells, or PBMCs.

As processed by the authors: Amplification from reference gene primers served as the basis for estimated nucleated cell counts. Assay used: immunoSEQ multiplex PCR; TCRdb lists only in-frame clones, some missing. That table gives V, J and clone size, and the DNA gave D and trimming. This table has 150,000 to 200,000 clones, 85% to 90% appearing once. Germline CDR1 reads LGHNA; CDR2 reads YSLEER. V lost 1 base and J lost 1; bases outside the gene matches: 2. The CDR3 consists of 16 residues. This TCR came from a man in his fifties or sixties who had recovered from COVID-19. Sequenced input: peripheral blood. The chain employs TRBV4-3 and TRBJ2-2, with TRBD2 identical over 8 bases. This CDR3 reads CASSQGLALNTGELFF. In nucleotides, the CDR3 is TGCGCCAGCAGCCAAGGACTAGCGCTGAACACCGGGGAGCTGTTTTTT.